Below, 17 T cell receptor beta chains from the same sample are listed, as sequenced in a study of T-cell reconstitution after alpha-beta-depleted transplantation in children. Researchers prepared the TCRbeta library using unique molecular identifiers, the study reports. TCRdb analysed the PCR reads with MiXCR anew, one entry per CDR3 protein. The table shows roughly 570,000 distinct CDR3 sequences, with 25% to 30% occurring only once. Sequenced material: PBMCs, taken before TCRalphabeta/CD19-depleted stem cell transplant. The receptors were gathered from a boy under three years old with Wiskott-Aldrich syndrome, due to receive a stem cell transplant.

The chain employs TRBV10-3 and TRBJ1-2; possible D gene TRBD1, 6 bases. The CDR3 totals 13 residues. V was trimmed by 10 bases and J by 6 bases, leaving 18 bases between them. Germline assignment: CDR1 ENHRY and CDR2 SYGVKD. The CDR3 is CASGQKEANGYTF. In DNA form, the CDR3 reads TGTGCCAGCGGACAGAAGGAGGCTAATGGCTACACCTTC.

The chain employs TRBV20-1 and TRBJ2-3, with TRBD2 identical over 10 bases. Trimming at V came to 1 base and at J to 7 bases, leaving 11 bases not matched to a gene. The germline CDR1 and CDR2 sequences are DFQATT and SNEGSKA (reference sequence). This CDR3 has 16 residues. This chain's CDR3 is CSARVGVSGRQNTQYF. For the CDR3, the DNA is TGCAGTGCTAGAGTAGGGGTTAGCGGGAGGCAAAATACGCAGTATTTT.

Only a few counts were recorded for this clonotype. V usage is TRBV20-1 and J usage is TRBJ2-5, with D perhaps TRBD2 (5 bases). The length of the CDR3 is 15 residues. V was trimmed by 5 bases and J by 5 bases, leaving 21 bases between them. From germline, CDR1 is DFQATT and CDR2 SNEGSKA (reference sequence). CDR3: CSAPIGVASRETQYF. CDR3 nucleotide sequence: TGCAGTGCTCCCATTGGGGTAGCGTCCCGGGAGACCCAGTACTTC.

This clonotype was seen more than once but under ten times. The rearrangement joins TRBV20-1 to TRBJ2-1; TRBD2 is a possible D gene (6 bases). Germline values: CDR1 DFQATT, CDR2 SNEGSKA (reference sequence). Trimming took off 3 bases at V and 5 bases at J, with 8 bases between the two ends. There are 12 residues in the CDR3. The CDR3, as DNA: TGCAGTGCTAGTTGGAGGGACAATGAGCAGTTCTTC. Translated, it gives CSASWRDNEQFF.

The chain has TRBV29-1 and TRBJ1-1; the D gene is possibly TRBD1 (6 bases). This CDR3 has 12 amino acids. Trimming removed 7 bases at V and 4 bases at J, with 13 bases between. Germline-derived CDR1 and CDR2 are SQVTM and ANQGSEA. This chain's CDR3 is CSALWGPTEAFF. In DNA, the CDR3 is TGCAGCGCACTGTGGGGGCCCACTGAAGCTTTCTTT.

This clonotype was observed once. This sequence joins TRBV2 and TRBJ2-3; D ambiguous. Germline CDR1 is SNHLY and CDR2 is FYNNEI. This CDR3 spans 14 amino acids. Trimming stripped 1 base from V and 8 bases from J, with 13 bases between. DNA for the CDR3: TGTGCCAGCAGTGAAGGGCTAGTTCGTCGTACGCAGTATTTT. Its translation: CASSEGLVRRTQYF.

The chain uses TRBV20-1 and TRBJ2-5; possibly TRBD1 or TRBD2 for D (5 bases each). Germline loops: CDR1 DFQATT, CDR2 SNEGSKA (reference sequence). This CDR3 has 14 amino acids. Between the trimmed V and J ends, which lost 0 bases and 5 bases, there was a span of 13 bases. CDR3 loop: CSARDRGGRETQYF. In nucleotides, the CDR3 is TGCAGTGCTAGAGATCGTGGGGGTAGGGAGACCCAGTACTTC.

This clonotype was found a few times. The chain employs TRBV12-3 or TRBV12-4 and TRBJ2-1; TRBD2 matches 12 bases. The CDR3 is 17 residues long. Germline trimming cut 6 bases from V and 8 bases from J; bases unmatched to any gene: 14. CDR3 nucleotide sequence: TGTGCCAGCAGCGATGGACTAGCGGGAAAGGCAGGCGATGAGCAGTTCTTC. Residues: CASSDGLAGKAGDEQFF.

The rearrangement links TRBV5-1 to TRBJ2-7, with D possibly being TRBD1 (6 bases). Trimming took off 2 bases at V and 5 bases at J, with 14 bases between the two ends. CDR3 length equals 14 residues. The germline V gene has CDR1 SGHRS and CDR2 YFSETQ. The CDR3 region is CASSFNRQGNEQYF. DNA of the CDR3: TGCGCCAGCAGCTTCAATAGGCAGGGGAACGAGCAGTACTTC.

The chain links TRBV27 to TRBJ1-1; D unresolved. Trimming removed 6 bases from V and 4 bases from J, with 18 bases in between. This CDR3 is 15 amino acids long. Germline assignment: CDR1 MNHEY and CDR2 SMNVEV (reference sequence). CDR3 DNA: TGTGCCAGCAGAAGAACGGCTCCCCGGGGCACTGAAGCTTTCTTT. Protein product: CASRRTAPRGTEAFF.

The rearrangement links TRBV7-2 to TRBJ2-5; maybe TRBD1 (7 bases). The germline V and J ends were trimmed by 5 bases and 1 base, with 17 bases remaining between them. The CDR3 is 16 amino acids. Per germline, CDR1 SGHTA and CDR2 FQGNSA. CDR3 sequence: CASSLRGRTGQETQYF. CDR3 sequence (DNA): TGTGCCAGCAGCCTCAGGGGGAGGACAGGCCAAGAGACCCAGTACTTC.

The sample holds a few counts of this clonotype. This chain connects TRBV10-3 to TRBJ2-7; D ambiguous. V gave up 3 bases and J gave up 4 bases, with 4 bases separating them. Germline V gives CDR1 ENHRY, CDR2 SYGVKD. CDR3 length equals 11 residues. The CDR3 DNA follows: TGTGCCATCAGTGAAATGTACGAGCAGTACTTC. Its protein product is CAISEMYEQYF.

The chain is built from TRBV12-3 or TRBV12-4 and TRBJ1-2; D is possibly TRBD1 (5 bases). V lost 6 bases and J 0 bases, leaving 14 bases between the germline ends. The CDR3 loop spans 15 amino acids. The CDR3 coding sequence is TGTGCCAGCAGACAAGAAGGGGCAGCTAACTATGGCTACACCTTC. This sequence encodes CASRQEGAANYGYTF.

This rearrangement joins TRBV5-1 to TRBJ2-2; TRBD2 matches at 8 bases. Per germline, CDR1 SGHRS and CDR2 YFSETQ. The trim removed 0 bases at V and 6 bases at J, leaving 4 bases unmatched. The CDR3 is made up of 15 amino acids. The CDR3 sequence: CASSLATGGSGELFF. CDR3 coding DNA: TGCGCCAGCAGCTTGGCCACGGGGGGGTCCGGGGAGCTGTTTTTT.

This clonotype has just one count. The rearrangement uses TRBV5-1 and TRBJ2-7; D is perhaps TRBD2 (5 bases). The CDR3 consists of 15 residues. CDR1 and CDR2 from the germline V gene are SGHRS and YFSETQ. Trimming cost V 4 bases and J 0 bases, with 14 bases left between them. CDR3 nucleotides: TGCGCCAGCAGCCCGGGATTTTTTATCTCCTACGAGCAGTACTTC. Protein: CASSPGFFISYEQYF. The whole variable domain, remainder taken from reference TRBV5-1 and TRBJ2-7, is KAGVTQTPRYLIKTRGQQVTLSCSPISGHRSVSWYQQTPGQGLQFLFEYFSETQRNKGNFPGRFSGRQFSNSRSEMNVSTLELGDSALYLCASSPGFFISYEQYFGPGTRLTVT.

The J gene is TRBJ1-5, the V gene TRBV20-1, with TRBD1 as a possible D gene (5 bases). V lost 3 bases, J lost 6 bases, and 12 bases lay in between. Germline lookup yields CDR1 DFQATT and CDR2 SNEGSKA (reference sequence). The CDR3 is made up of 13 amino acids. The CDR3 loop is CSASRGWGQPQHF. CDR3 sequence (DNA): TGCAGTGCTAGTCGGGGGTGGGGTCAGCCCCAGCATTTT.

This clonotype was recorded a few times. J is TRBJ2-3 and V is TRBV20-1; unclear D gene. CDR3 length equals 13 residues. Germline CDR1 and CDR2: DFQATT and SNEGSKA (reference sequence). V was pared by 5 bases and J by 1 base, with 10 bases between. Written as DNA, the CDR3 is TGCAGTGCTGGCCCAGGCGGCACAGATACGCAGTATTTT. Encoded protein: CSAGPGGTDTQYF.